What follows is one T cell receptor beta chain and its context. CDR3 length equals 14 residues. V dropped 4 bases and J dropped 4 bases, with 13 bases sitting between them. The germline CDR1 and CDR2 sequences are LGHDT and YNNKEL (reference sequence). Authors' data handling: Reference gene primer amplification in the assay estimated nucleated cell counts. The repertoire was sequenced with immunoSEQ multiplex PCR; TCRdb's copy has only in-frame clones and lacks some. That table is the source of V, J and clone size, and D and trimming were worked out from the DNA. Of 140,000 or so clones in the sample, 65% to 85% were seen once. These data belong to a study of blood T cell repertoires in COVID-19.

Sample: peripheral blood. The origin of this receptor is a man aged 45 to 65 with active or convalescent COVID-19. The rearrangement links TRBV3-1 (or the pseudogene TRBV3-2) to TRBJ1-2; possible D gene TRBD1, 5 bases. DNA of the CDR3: TGTGCCAGCAGCCGCGGGGCCTGGAGCTATGGCTACACCTTC. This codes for CASSRGAWSYGYTF.